Shown below are 16 T cell receptor beta chains from a single sample sequenced in a study of blood T cell repertoires in COVID-19 (dated by TCRdb to about 2020). To prepare the library, the immunoSEQ multiplex PCR assay was applied. TCRdb limited this immuneACCESS table to in-frame rearrangements with V and J called. A share of clones is missing; checked studies link under half to unresolved V genes, and the rest is unexplained. The sample data list over 150,000 clones, and around 80% of these were observed just once. The ten top clones hold around 6.7% of the sample. Sequencing used peripheral blood. Receptors were obtained from a woman in her thirties or forties with COVID-19, enrolled during active disease.

In this sample, this clone turned up a few times. V and J are TRBV6-5 and TRBJ2-2; 7 bases agree with TRBD1. V was pared by 6 bases and J by 4 bases, with 5 bases of the junction left unmatched. Germline CDR1 is MNHEY and CDR2 is SVGAGI. The CDR3 is 14 residues long. The CDR3 DNA sequence: TGTGCCAGCAGCCGAGACAGGGTCACCGGGGAGCTGTTTTTT. Protein: CASSRDRVTGELFF.

The V call is TRBV27, the J call TRBJ1-6, with 8 bases that match TRBD1. J was trimmed by 6 bases and V by 6 bases; bases with no gene match: 7. CDR1 and CDR2 (germline): MNHEY, SMNVEV (reference sequence). This CDR3 has 15 residues. CDR3 nucleotides: TGTGCCAGCAGGCGTCAGGGGGCGCTTAATTCACCCCTCCACTTT. This translates into CASRRQGALNSPLHF.

J is TRBJ2-5 and V is TRBV2; D is perhaps TRBD2 (5 bases). The CDR3 totals 15 residues. The germline gives CDR1 SNHLY, CDR2 FYNNEI. The V and J ends lost 6 bases and 2 bases respectively, with 16 bases between them. CDR3 sequence (DNA): TGTGCCAGCAGCGCCGGGTCCCGGGGACAAGAGACCCAGTACTTC. This sequence encodes CASSAGSRGQETQYF.

The sample holds one count of this clone. The J gene is TRBJ2-5, the V gene TRBV2; the match to TRBD2 covers 7 bases. CDR1 and CDR2 (germline): SNHLY, FYNNEI. The CDR3 sequence is 13 residues long. Trimming removed 7 bases from V and 5 bases from J; junction bases left unmatched: 7. CDR3 sequence reads: CASNSGEGETQYF. DNA for the CDR3: TGTGCCAGCAATTCCGGGGAGGGGGAGACCCAGTACTTC.

This clone was detected only once. The rearrangement links TRBV14 to TRBJ1-5; D is unclear. Germline CDR1 reads SGHDN; CDR2 reads FVKESK. Trimming pared 4 bases from V and 3 bases from J, leaving 19 bases between. The CDR3 loop spans 17 amino acids. CDR3 in amino acids: CASSPPKLNSNNQPQHF. For the CDR3, the DNA is TGTGCCAGCAGCCCTCCCAAGTTAAACAGCAACAATCAGCCCCAGCATTTT.

This chain links TRBV11-2 with TRBJ1-1, with D maybe TRBD1 (5 bases). This CDR3 contains 15 residues. Germline assignment: CDR1 SGHAT and CDR2 FQNNGV. V was pared by 0 bases and J by 4 bases, with 12 bases between. CDR3 loop: CASSLDTLQGTEAFF. The CDR3 DNA sequence: TGTGCCAGCAGCTTAGATACTCTCCAGGGCACTGAAGCTTTCTTT.

The chain couples TRBV11-2 to TRBJ1-2; no clear D gene. This CDR3 spans 14 amino acids. The germline CDR1 and CDR2 sequences are SGHAT and FQNNGV. V was pared by 0 bases and J by 2 bases, with 7 bases between. Here the CDR3 reads CASSLDRVNYGYTF. Here the CDR3 DNA reads TGTGCCAGCAGCTTAGATCGGGTCAACTATGGCTACACCTTC.

This chain joins TRBV5-5 and TRBJ1-1; D gene unclear. V lost 4 bases and J lost 0, with 10 bases in between. This CDR3 has 14 residues. CDR1 and CDR2 from the germline V gene are SGHKS and YYEKEE (reference sequence). CDR3 sequence (DNA): TGTGCCAGCAGCAAGAGAGGGCTGAACACTGAAGCTTTCTTT. Translated, it gives CASSKRGLNTEAFF.

This chain links TRBV5-1 with TRBJ2-2, with D possibly matching TRBD1 (6 bases). V was pared by 5 bases and J by 2 bases, with 10 bases between. CDR1 and CDR2 from the germline V gene are SGHRS and YFSETQ. The CDR3 has 14 residues. The CDR3 loop is CASRQGINTGELFF. The CDR3 DNA reads TGCGCCAGCAGACAGGGTATCAACACCGGGGAGCTGTTTTTT.

This chain links TRBV7-9 with TRBJ2-1; D may be TRBD2 (6 bases). The CDR3 length is 14 residues. The V end was cut by 4 bases, the J end by 6 bases, with 13 bases between. Germline-derived CDR1 and CDR2 are SEHNR and FQNEAQ (reference sequence). CDR3 amino acids: CASSSTGLINEQFF. CDR3 nucleotide sequence: TGTGCCAGCAGCTCGACGGGACTTATCAATGAGCAGTTCTTC.

This chain connects TRBV12-3 or TRBV12-4 to TRBJ2-2, with a tentative D call TRBD2 (5 bases). Trimming took off 4 bases at V and 6 bases at J, with 6 bases between the two ends. CDR3 length: 12 amino acids. The CDR3: CASSYGAGELFF. In nucleotides, the CDR3 is TGTGCCAGCAGTTACGGGGCCGGGGAGCTGTTTTTT.

This clone has only one observation. The CDR3 region is CASSPRGRSGADTQYF. As DNA, the CDR3 is TGTGCCAGCAGCCCCCGGGGTAGAAGTGGGGCAGATACGCAGTATTTT. V gene TRBV7-3 combines with J gene TRBJ2-3; weak D call: TRBD2 (5 bases). Trimming shortened V by 5 bases and J by 4 bases, and 19 bases separated the two germline ends. The CDR3 is made up of 16 amino acids. CDR1 is SGHTA and CDR2 is FQGTGA in the germline V gene.

With respect to this clone: Other DNA sequences in this sample translate to the same CDR3. The chain is built from TRBV11-3 and TRBJ1-3; 8 positions agree with TRBD1. CDR3 size: 15 residues. The V gene's germline CDR1 is SGHNT and CDR2 YENEEA. Trimming removed 5 bases from V and 2 bases from J; junction bases left unmatched: 5. The CDR3 region has the DNA TGTGCCAGCAGCCCAGGACAGGGTCCTGGAAACACCATATATTTT. Its protein is CASSPGQGPGNTIYF.

J is TRBJ2-7 and V is TRBV5-1; 7 positions match TRBD2. CDR1 is SGHRS, CDR2 YFSETQ, per germline. The V gene end was trimmed by 0 bases and the J gene end by 6 bases; junction bases not matched to a gene: 3. The CDR3 loop spans 13 amino acids. The CDR3: CASSLGREGEQYF. CDR3 sequence (DNA): TGCGCCAGCAGCTTGGGCAGGGAGGGCGAGCAGTACTTC.

The rearrangement links TRBV11-2 to TRBJ2-2; D gene uncertain. Germline values: CDR1 SGHAT, CDR2 FQNNGV. V lost 3 bases and J 4 bases, leaving 18 bases between the germline ends. The CDR3 is 17 residues long. The CDR3 loop is CASSFEIGGVFTGELFF. In DNA, the CDR3 is TGTGCCAGCAGCTTTGAAATTGGCGGTGTTTTCACCGGGGAGCTGTTTTTT.

As to this clone: Germline is not matched at one junction end, which may reflect a read error. V usage is TRBV7-7 and J usage is TRBJ1-3; TRBD1 is a possible D gene (5 bases). The CDR3 has 15 amino acids. Germline CDR1 is SSHAT and CDR2 is FNYEAQ (reference sequence). The CDR3 reads CASSDPGGSGNTIYF. The CDR3 DNA reads as TGTGCTAGCAGCGACCCCGGGGGCTCTGGAAACACCATATATTTT. Drawing the rest from reference TRBV7-7 and TRBJ1-3, the complete variable domain is GAGVSQSPRYKVTKRGQDVTLRCDPISSHATLYWYQQALGQGPEFLTYFNYEAQPDKSGLPSDRFSAERPEGSISTLTIQRTEQRDSAMYRCASSDPGGSGNTIYFGEGSWLTVV.